The 20 T cell receptor beta chains in this list originate from one sample, sequenced in a study of cytomegalovirus exposure and HLA in healthy donors. The PCR was carried out with 60 Vbeta primers and 13 Jbeta primers. The assay was immunoSEQ multiplex PCR, and TCRdb's table has in-frame clones only and misses some. The table records 150,000 to 200,000 clones, 70% to 90% of them present only once. Sequencing was carried out using PBMCs. The receptors originated from a man younger than 35 in good health and CMV-seropositive.

The chain couples TRBV11-3 to TRBJ2-1; 9 nucleotides line up with TRBD1. Germline lookup yields CDR1 SGHNT and CDR2 YENEEA. The J segment lost 4 bases and the V segment lost 3 bases, leaving 4 bases of the junction unmatched. This CDR3 has 15 amino acids. CDR3 coding DNA: TGTGCCAGCAGCTTGACGGGACAGGGATACAATGAGCAGTTCTTC. It is translated as CASSLTGQGYNEQFF.

The chain links TRBV5-4 to TRBJ2-5; D possibly corresponds to TRBD2 (6 bases). This CDR3 comprises 14 residues. CDR1 is SGHNT, CDR2 YYREEE, per germline (reference sequence). Trimming cost V 0 bases and J 7 bases, with 13 bases left between them. CDR3 DNA sequence: TGTGCCAGCAGCTTGGGGGCGGGGCCAGGGACCCAGTACTTC. This gives the protein CASSLGAGPGTQYF.

The CDR3 is CASSFGTSGGYNEQFF. The CDR3 bases are TGTGCCAGCAGCTTCGGGACTAGCGGGGGGTACAATGAGCAGTTCTTC. This chain connects TRBV7-3 to TRBJ2-1; 15 nucleotides match TRBD2. Germline CDR1 reads SGHTA; CDR2 reads FQGTGA. V shed 3 bases, J shed 4 bases, and the junction held 1 base outside the gene matches. The CDR3 has 16 amino acids.

The chain has TRBV7-3 and TRBJ2-3; 11 bases are shared with TRBD2. Germline-derived CDR1 and CDR2 are SGHTA and FQGTGA. V was pared by 5 bases and J by 4 bases, with 5 bases of the junction left unmatched. The CDR3 runs to 15 residues. The CDR3 spells CASSTSGGESDTQYF. In nucleotides, the CDR3 is TGTGCCAGCAGCACTAGCGGGGGTGAATCAGATACGCAGTATTTT.

This rearrangement joins TRBV6-6 to TRBJ2-6; D is undetermined. The CDR3 is made up of 14 amino acids. CDR1 MNHNY and CDR2 SVGAGI come from the germline V gene (reference sequence). Trimming removed 7 bases at V and 0 bases at J, with 7 bases between. CDR3: CASIKSSGANVLTF. The CDR3 DNA sequence: TGTGCCAGCATCAAATCCTCTGGGGCCAACGTCCTGACTTTC.

The rearrangement uses TRBV5-6 and TRBJ2-2; 8 bases map to TRBD1. With 2 bases clipped from V and 5 bases from J, the junction kept 17 bases outside the gene matches. CDR1 and CDR2 from the germline V gene are SGHDT and YYEEEE. This CDR3 is 19 amino acids long. In DNA, the CDR3 is TGTGCCAGCAGCTTCCGACCGTTCACAGGGCACAGGGGGACCGGGGAGCTGTTTTTT. Amino acid sequence: CASSFRPFTGHRGTGELFF.

This chain joins TRBV7-9 and TRBJ1-5; D is ambiguous. V was clipped by 5 bases and J by 1 base, with 15 bases between them. CDR3 length: 16 amino acids. Germline loops: CDR1 SEHNR, CDR2 FQNEAQ (reference sequence). CDR3 region: CASSPFEGGSNQPQHF. CDR3 in DNA: TGTGCCAGCAGCCCTTTTGAGGGAGGAAGCAATCAGCCCCAGCATTTT.

The J gene is TRBJ2-7, the V gene TRBV29-1; D is undetermined. CDR1 SQVTM and CDR2 ANQGSEA come from the germline V gene. The CDR3 spans 11 residues. Trimming cost V 4 bases and J 4 bases, with 8 bases left between them. The CDR3 bases are TGCAGCGTTGGCCGAGGATACGAGCAGTACTTC. Protein product: CSVGRGYEQYF.

The V gene is TRBV11-2, the J gene TRBJ1-1, with 10 bases lining up with TRBD1. The CDR3 is 13 amino acids. The V segment lost 10 bases and the J segment 3 bases; nucleotides outside the gene matches: 5. Germline lookup yields CDR1 SGHAT and CDR2 FQNNGV. This chain's CDR3 is CATRQGADTEAFF. In nucleotides, the CDR3 is TGTGCCACCCGACAGGGGGCCGACACTGAAGCTTTCTTT.

The CDR3 DNA reads TGCGCCAGCAGTGCCCACGCCGCGCTACCAGGCCCCTACAATGAGCAGTTCTTC. Its protein product is CASSAHAALPGPYNEQFF. This chain connects TRBV10-1 to TRBJ2-1; no reliable D call. CDR1 WNHNN and CDR2 SYGVQD come from the germline V gene (reference sequence). V was clipped by 4 bases and J by 2 bases, with 21 bases between them. This CDR3 has 18 amino acids.

V and J are TRBV7-2 and TRBJ2-7; perhaps TRBD1 as D (5 bases). V gave up 1 base and J gave up 7 bases, with 20 bases separating them. Per germline, CDR1 SGHTA and CDR2 FQGNSA. The CDR3 totals 16 residues. In DNA, the CDR3 is TGTGCCAGCAGCTTAGTTCGCGACAGTCTACCTCGGGAGCAGTACTTC. It yields the protein CASSLVRDSLPREQYF.

In its sample, this clone was seen once. The J gene is TRBJ2-5, the V gene TRBV6-5; D not certain. The CDR3 extends over 13 amino acids. V lost 0 bases and J 5 bases, leaving 7 bases between the germline ends. CDR1 MNHEY and CDR2 SVGAGI come from the germline V gene. The CDR3 is CASSYSGTETQYF. DNA of the CDR3: TGTGCCAGCAGTTACTCCGGTACCGAGACCCAGTACTTC.

Concerning this clone: This CDR3 fails to terminate in the conserved phenylalanine or tryptophan, so it likely reflects a read error. The chain recombines TRBV29-1 with TRBJ1-1; tentative D call: TRBD1 (6 bases). The CDR3 totals 14 residues. V lost 3 bases and J 4 bases, leaving 15 bases between the germline ends. Germline V gene sequence: CDR1 SQVTM, CDR2 ANQGSEA. CDR3 amino acids: CSVEGKQGATEAFL. DNA for the CDR3: TGCAGCGTTGAGGGAAAACAGGGAGCCACTGAAGCTTTCCTT.

V and J are TRBV6-6 and TRBJ1-6; possible D gene TRBD1, 5 bases. The CDR3 is made up of 13 amino acids. CDR1 and CDR2 from the germline V gene are MNHNY and SVGAGI (reference sequence). The V gene lost 6 bases and the J gene lost 8 bases, with 11 bases spanning the gap. The CDR3 loop is CASSLRDDSPLHF. The CDR3 DNA is TGTGCCAGCAGCCTCAGGGATGATTCACCCCTCCACTTT.

The J gene is TRBJ1-5, the V gene TRBV7-9; D gene ambiguous. V was cut by 1 base and J by 6 bases, with 22 bases left in between. The germline V gene has CDR1 SEHNR and CDR2 FQNEAQ (reference sequence). This CDR3 spans 18 amino acids. The CDR3 sequence: CASSLEGRGVREAQPQHF. Here the CDR3 DNA reads TGTGCCAGCAGCTTAGAGGGTCGAGGAGTCCGGGAGGCTCAGCCCCAGCATTTT.

The gene calls are TRBV7-3 and TRBJ1-5; tentative D call: TRBD1 (6 bases). This CDR3 comprises 14 residues. V was cut by 2 bases and J by 4 bases, with 9 bases left in between. Germline CDR1 is SGHTA and CDR2 is FQGTGA. This CDR3 reads CASSLPGANQPQHF. As DNA, the CDR3 is TGTGCCAGCAGCTTACCAGGGGCTAATCAGCCCCAGCATTTT. Full variable domain (remainder filled in from reference TRBV7-3 and TRBJ1-5): GAGVSQTPSNKVTEKGKYVELRCDPISGHTALYWYRQSLGQGPEFLIYFQGTGAADDSGLPNDRFFAVRPEGSVSTLKIQRTERGDSAVYLCASSLPGANQPQHFGDGTRLSIL.

The chain links TRBV27 to TRBJ2-5; 15 nucleotides agree with TRBD2. Germline V gene lookup returns CDR1 MNHEY and CDR2 SMNVEV (reference sequence). V was clipped by 2 bases and J by 5 bases; unmatched bases: 9. This CDR3 contains 18 residues. The CDR3 here is CASSLRGLAGGGGETQYF. CDR3 in DNA: TGTGCCAGCAGTTTACGCGGACTAGCGGGGGGGGGTGGGGAGACCCAGTACTTC.

There are a few counts of this clone. V is TRBV6-5 and J is TRBJ1-6, with D possibly being TRBD1 (6 bases). Germline CDR1 and CDR2: MNHEY and SVGAGI. The CDR3 covers 10 residues. The germline V and J ends were trimmed by 8 bases and 16 bases, with 12 bases remaining between them. The CDR3 sequence: CASGTPILHF. The CDR3 coding sequence is TGTGCCAGCGGGACACCCATTCTCCACTTT.

Worth noting for this clone: Other DNA sequences in the same sample also yield this CDR3. The chain has TRBV12-2 and TRBJ2-7; the table's D call, TRBD1, has no DNA check behind it. TRBV12-2 is described as a pseudogene. CDR3 length: 17 residues. CDR3 loop: CASRSDTIRPPDYEQYF. CDR3 coding DNA: TGTGCAAGTCGCTCCGATACGATCAGGCCCCCAGACTACGAGCAGTACTTC.

This sequence joins TRBV27 and TRBJ2-7; 12 bases match TRBD2. Germline V lookup: CDR1 MNHEY, CDR2 SMNVEV (reference sequence). CDR3 length equals 14 residues. Trimming removed 6 bases from V and 4 bases from J; junction bases left unmatched: 4. The CDR3 DNA is TGTGCCAGCAGCGCAGGACTAGCGGGGTACGAGCAGTACTTC. Translating gives CASSAGLAGYEQYF.